A selection of T cell receptor beta chains follows, all from one sample in a study of tumor and adjacent non-tumor tissue in lung cancer. One entry per CDR3 protein, called by TCRdb with MiXCR from the multiplex PCR reads. Among 35,000 to 55,000 distinct CDR3 sequences listed, roughly two thirds were seen once. Sequencing was performed on distant non-tumor lung tissue. These receptors came from a middle-aged woman with non-small cell lung cancer. The CDR3 runs from the conserved cysteine through the conserved F or W. A D gene is named only where the DNA matches it firmly. Size is stated for part of the rows, as once, few or many counts, or as a class when the clone is expanded.

V gene	D gene	clone size	J gene	CDR3 protein	CDR3 DNA
TRBV7-8	TRBD2	NA	TRBJ2-7	CASSLKLAGVNEQYF	TGTGCCAGCAGCTTAAAACTAGCGGGGGTGAATGAGCAGTACTTC
TRBV20-1	TRBD1	many	TRBJ2-7	CSASDRTGGFYEQYF	TGCAGTGCTAGCGATCGGACAGGGGGCTTTTACGAGCAGTACTTC
TRBV6-6	TRBD1	NA	TRBJ1-5	CVRSSRPGQGGDQPQHF	TGTGTCAGAAGTTCCCGGCCGGGACAGGGTGGGGATCAGCCCCAGCATTTT
TRBV11-1	NA	NA	TRBJ2-7	CASSLRTDYEQYF	TGTGCCAGCAGCCTAAGGACCGATTACGAGCAGTACTTC
TRBV13	NA	NA	TRBJ1-5	CVSSRGGGYDRPQHF	TGTGTCAGCAGCAGAGGGGGGGGTTACGATCGGCCCCAGCATTTT
TRBV4-2	TRBD2	NA	TRBJ2-2	CASSQSTSGVVGELFF	TGTGCCAGCAGCCAATCGACTAGCGGGGTGGTCGGGGAGCTGTTTTTT
TRBV11-2	TRBD1	NA	TRBJ2-1	CASSLWTGVTSYNEQFF	TGTGCCAGCAGCTTATGGACAGGGGTAACCTCCTACAATGAGCAGTTCTTC
TRBV20-1	TRBD2	few	TRBJ2-7	CSARIGGAFYGQYF	TGCAGTGCTAGAATCGGGGGGGCGTTCTACGGGCAGTACTTC
TRBV30	TRBD1	NA	TRBJ1-1	CAWRRQGYTKAFF	TGTGCCTGGAGGCGACAGGGGTACACTAAAGCTTTCTTT
TRBV6-2/TRBV6-3	NA	many	TRBJ1-2	CASRSGHNYGYTF	TGTGCCAGCAGGTCGGGACATAACTATGGCTACACCTTC
TRBV6-5	NA	NA	TRBJ1-1	CASSNGQAQEAFF	TGTGCCAGCAGCAATGGACAAGCTCAGGAAGCTTTCTTT
TRBV11-2	NA	few	TRBJ2-6	CASSWSDISGANVLTF	TGTGCCAGCAGTTGGTCAGACATCTCTGGGGCCAACGTTCTGACTTTC
TRBV5-6	NA	many	TRBJ2-6	CASSLRGAGANVLTF	TGTGCCAGCAGCCTCAGGGGGGCTGGGGCCAACGTCCTGACTTTC
TRBV12-3/TRBV12-4	NA	NA	TRBJ1-5	CASSFGQVNQPKHF	TGTGCCAGCAGTTTCGGGCAGGTCAATCAGCCAAAGCATTTT
TRBV20-1	NA	many	TRBJ2-7	CSAGDIARVGEQYF	TGCAGTGCAGGTGACATCGCCCGTGTGGGAGAGCAGTACTTC
TRBV5-1	NA	NA	TRBJ2-7	CASNLGTASYVQYF	TGCGCCAGCAACTTGGGGACGGCCTCCTACGTGCAGTACTTC
TRBV20-1	TRBD2	NA	TRBJ2-3	CSADLITGLAGGHVQYF	TGCAGTGCCGACCTCATCACTGGACTAGCGGGGGGGCACGTACAGTATTTT
TRBV30	NA	many	TRBJ1-2	CAWSVSGNYGYTF	TGTGCCTGGAGTGTCTCTGGGAACTATGGCTACACCTTC
TRBV2	NA	once	TRBJ2-1	CASSFRDKGTEQFF	TGTGCCAGCAGTTTCCGGGACAAGGGGACGGAGCAGTTCTTC
TRBV29-1	NA	once	TRBJ1-3	CSVDDGTPSGNTLYF	TGCAGCGTTGACGACGGGACACCCTCTGGGAACACCTTATATTTT
TRBV5-1	NA	NA	TRBJ2-2	CASSKDPTTGGLFF	TGCGCCAGCAGCAAGGACCCCACCACCGGGGGGCTGTTTTTT
TRBV6-1	TRBD2	medium-sized	TRBJ2-5	CASSEIAGGGETQYF	TGTGCCAGCAGTGAAATAGCGGGAGGTGGAGAGACCCAGTACTTC
TRBV30	TRBD2	many	TRBJ2-3	CAWSVGGAQGDTQYF	TGTGCCTGGAGTGTCGGGGGGGCGCAAGGAGATACGCAGTATTTT
TRBV29-1	NA	NA	TRBJ2-1	CGVKRILHNELFF	TGCGGCGTAAAGCGGATACTTCACAATGAGCTGTTCTTC
TRBV28	NA	many	TRBJ2-7	CASSPGTYTWEQYF	TGTGCCAGCAGTCCCGGGACTTACACGTGGGAGCAGTACTTC
TRBV7-8	TRBD2	many	TRBJ2-3	CASSLYGGAAEADTQYF	TGTGCCAGCAGCTTATACGGGGGGGCGGCGGAGGCAGATACGCAGTATTTT
TRBV7-8	NA	NA	TRBJ2-7	CASSPSGGLSCEQYF	TGTGCCAGCAGTCCTTCAGGTGGACTTTCCTGCGAGCAGTACTTC
TRBV6-1	NA	NA	TRBJ1-1	CASSRPRRVWNSEAFF	TGTGCCAGCAGTAGGCCGCGGAGGGTGTGGAACTCTGAAGCTTTCTTT
TRBV12-3/TRBV12-4	TRBD2	many	TRBJ2-3	CASRTSGPRQDTQYF	TGTGCCAGCAGGACTAGCGGCCCTCGTCAAGATACGCAGTATTTT
TRBV29-1	NA	many	TRBJ2-4	CSVPPERGKNIQYF	TGCAGCGTTCCCCCGGAGAGGGGCAAAAACATTCAGTACTTC
TRBV2	NA	few	TRBJ2-7	CASRGHYEQYF	TGTGCCAGCAGGGGCCACTACGAGCAGTACTTC
TRBV29-1	TRBD1	many	TRBJ2-1	CSTDRDRGHGEQFF	TGCAGCACTGACCGGGACAGGGGGCATGGTGAGCAGTTCTTC
TRBV18	NA	once	TRBJ2-5	CASSSSGQGMTQYF	TGTGCCAGCTCCAGCTCGGGGCAGGGGATGACCCAGTACTTC
TRBV11-3	NA	NA	TRBJ2-3	CASRLILVDTQYF	TGTGCCAGCAGGTTAATCCTTGTAGATACGCAGTATTTT
TRBV6-1	NA	NA	TRBJ2-4	CASSESPNAFVNLAKDIQYF	TGTGCCAGCAGTGAGAGTCCGAACGCATTTGTGAACTTAGCCAAAGACATTCAGTACTTC
TRBV20-1	NA	NA	TRBJ2-3	CSAPVLVVDTQYF	TGCAGTGCCCCTGTTCTAGTTGTAGATACGCAGTATTTT
TRBV11-2	TRBD2	NA	TRBJ2-1	CTSSLGLLAGRNKQFF	TGTACCAGTAGCTTAGGGCTACTAGCGGGGCGCAATAAGCAGTTCTTC
TRBV7-9	NA	NA	TRBJ2-5	CASSQNQGWEETQYF	TGTGCCAGCAGCCAAAATCAGGGCTGGGAAGAGACCCAGTACTTC
TRBV29-1	NA	many	TRBJ2-1	CSVEEGAGEQFF	TGCAGCGTTGAAGAGGGGGCTGGTGAGCAGTTCTTC
TRBV28	TRBD2	NA	TRBJ2-3	CASCLSAAGGDTDTQYF	TGTGCCAGCTGTTTAAGCGCGGCGGGAGGTGACACAGATACGCAGTATTTT
TRBV12-3/TRBV12-4	TRBD1	NA	TRBJ1-6	CASSRTGVHSPLHF	TGTGCCAGCAGCCGGACAGGGGTACACTCTCCCCTCCACTTT
TRBV6-1	NA	NA	TRBJ2-1	CASNGGGHSYNEQFF	TGTGCCAGCAATGGGGGGGGGCACTCCTACAATGAGCAATTCTTC
TRBV7-9	NA	NA	TRBJ2-7	CVSSLEAYEQYF	TGTGTCAGCAGCTTAGAGGCCTACGAGCAGTACTTC
TRBV6-5	TRBD1	many	TRBJ2-3	CASRERTGAGDTQYF	TGTGCCAGCAGGGAGCGGACAGGGGCGGGAGATACGCAGTATTTT
TRBV15	NA	NA	TRBJ1-1	CATSRDGNLVAEAFF	TGTGCCACCAGCAGAGATGGAAACTTGGTGGCTGAAGCTTTCTTT